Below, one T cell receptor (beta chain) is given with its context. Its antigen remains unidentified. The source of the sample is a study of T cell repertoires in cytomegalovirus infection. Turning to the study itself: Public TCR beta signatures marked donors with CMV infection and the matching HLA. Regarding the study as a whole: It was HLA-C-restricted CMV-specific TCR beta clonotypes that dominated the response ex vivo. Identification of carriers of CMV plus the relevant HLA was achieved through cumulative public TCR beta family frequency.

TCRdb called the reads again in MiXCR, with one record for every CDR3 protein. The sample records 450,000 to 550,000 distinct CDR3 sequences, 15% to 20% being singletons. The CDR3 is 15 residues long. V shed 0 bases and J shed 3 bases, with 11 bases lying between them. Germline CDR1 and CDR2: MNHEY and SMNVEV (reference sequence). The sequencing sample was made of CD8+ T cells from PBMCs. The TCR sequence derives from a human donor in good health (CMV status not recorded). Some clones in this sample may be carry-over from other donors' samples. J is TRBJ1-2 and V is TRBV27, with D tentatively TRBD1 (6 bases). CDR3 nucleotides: TGTGCCAGCAGTTTATCGGCAGGGGACCACTATGGCTACACCTTC. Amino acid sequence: CASSLSAGDHYGYTF.